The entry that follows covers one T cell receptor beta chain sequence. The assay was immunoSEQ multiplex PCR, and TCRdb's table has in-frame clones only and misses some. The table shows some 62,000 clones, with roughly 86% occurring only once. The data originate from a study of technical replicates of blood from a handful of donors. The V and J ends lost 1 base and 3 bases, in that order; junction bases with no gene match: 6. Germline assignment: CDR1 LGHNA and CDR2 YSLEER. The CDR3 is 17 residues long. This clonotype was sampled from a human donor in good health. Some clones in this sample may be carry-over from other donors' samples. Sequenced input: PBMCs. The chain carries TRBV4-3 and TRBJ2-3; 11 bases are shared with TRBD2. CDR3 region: CASSQGAGLAGTDTQYF. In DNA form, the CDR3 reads TGCGCCAGCAGCCAAGGGGCCGGACTAGCGGGTACAGATACGCAGTATTTT.